These T cell receptor beta chains were read from a single sample in a study of Graves' ophthalmopathy and Graves' hyperthyroidism. MiXCR was run by TCRdb on the multiplex PCR reads, yielding one entry per CDR3 protein. Of around 1.1 million distinct CDR3 sequences listed, less than 45% were seen once; the top ten hold more than 9.5%. The sample taken for sequencing was peripheral blood or thyroid tissue (not recorded which). These TCRs come from an adult man with Graves' hyperthyroidism. The CDR3 runs from the conserved cysteine through the conserved F or W. D genes are given only for firm matches. The size entry is marked missing in some rows and otherwise reads once, few, many or a size class.

D gene: NA
J gene: TRBJ1-6
V gene: TRBV7-2
clone size: many
CDR3 protein: CASRSGRDNSPLHF
CDR3 DNA: TGTGCCAGCAGGTCCGGCAGGGATAATTCACCCCTCCACTTT

D gene: TRBD2
J gene: TRBJ2-7
V gene: TRBV29-1
clone size: many
CDR3 protein: CSVEYRLAGVYEQYF
CDR3 DNA: TGCAGCGTTGAATACAGACTAGCGGGTGTCTACGAGCAGTACTTC

D gene: TRBD1
J gene: TRBJ2-7
V gene: TRBV6-6
clone size: few
CDR3 protein: CASSRGWGQGASGHYEQYF
CDR3 DNA: TGTGCCAGCAGCAGAGGGTGGGGACAGGGGGCGTCTGGGCACTACGAGCAGTACTTC

D gene: NA
J gene: TRBJ2-7
V gene: TRBV29-1
clone size: many
CDR3 protein: CSVANDYEQYF
CDR3 DNA: TGCAGCGTTGCGAACGACTACGAGCAGTACTTC

D gene: NA
J gene: TRBJ1-1
V gene: TRBV9
clone size: NA
CDR3 protein: CASSVGSMNTEAFF
CDR3 DNA: TGTGCCAGCAGCGTAGGTTCCATGAACACTGAAGCTTTCTTT

D gene: NA
J gene: TRBJ1-2
V gene: TRBV12-3/TRBV12-4
clone size: few
CDR3 protein: CASSSLLDRSNYGYTF
CDR3 DNA: TGTGCCAGCAGTTCACTCCTCGACAGATCGAACTATGGCTACACCTTC

D gene: TRBD2
J gene: TRBJ2-7
V gene: TRBV6-6
clone size: NA
CDR3 protein: CASTRRTSGTIGYEQYF
CDR3 DNA: TGTGCCAGCACCAGGCGGACTAGCGGGACGATCGGCTACGAGCAGTACTTC

D gene: NA
J gene: TRBJ2-5
V gene: TRBV10-2
clone size: NA
CDR3 protein: CASSRPGEEETQYF
CDR3 DNA: TGCGCCAGCAGTAGACCCGGGGAAGAAGAGACCCAGTACTTC

D gene: NA
J gene: TRBJ1-3
V gene: TRBV12-3/TRBV12-4
clone size: NA
CDR3 protein: CASSLRSSGNTIYF
CDR3 DNA: TGTGCCAGCAGTTTACGAAGCTCTGGAAACACCATATATTTT

D gene: NA
J gene: TRBJ2-7
V gene: TRBV7-2
clone size: NA
CDR3 protein: CASSLHGVGSYEQYF
CDR3 DNA: TGTGCCAGCAGCTTACACGGGGTGGGCTCCTACGAGCAGTACTTC

D gene: NA
J gene: TRBJ2-7
V gene: TRBV20-1
clone size: many
CDR3 protein: CSARDLTGWVDEQYF
CDR3 DNA: TGCAGTGCTAGAGATCTTACAGGGTGGGTTGACGAGCAGTACTTC

D gene: TRBD1
J gene: TRBJ2-7
V gene: TRBV24-1
clone size: many
CDR3 protein: CATSDPDRGNYEQYF
CDR3 DNA: TGTGCCACCAGTGATCCGGACAGGGGGAACTACGAGCAGTACTTC

D gene: NA
J gene: TRBJ1-1
V gene: TRBV6-1
clone size: NA
CDR3 protein: CASSGGFYLREAFF
CDR3 DNA: TGTGCCAGCAGTGGGGGGTTCTACCTCAGGGAAGCTTTCTTT

D gene: NA
J gene: TRBJ1-5
V gene: TRBV7-2
clone size: many
CDR3 protein: CASSLSVGSNQPQHF
CDR3 DNA: TGTGCCAGCAGCTTATCGGTTGGGAGCAATCAGCCCCAGCATTTT

D gene: NA
J gene: TRBJ1-6
V gene: TRBV6-5
clone size: few
CDR3 protein: CASMRTKNSPLHF
CDR3 DNA: TGTGCCAGCATGAGAACCAAAAATTCACCCCTCCACTTT

D gene: TRBD1
J gene: TRBJ2-5
V gene: TRBV5-1
clone size: many
CDR3 protein: CASSPGQGETQYF
CDR3 DNA: TGTGCCAGCAGCCCAGGACAGGGAGAGACCCAGTACTTC

D gene: TRBD1
J gene: TRBJ2-5
V gene: TRBV19
clone size: NA
CDR3 protein: CASSETGRGVFETQYF
CDR3 DNA: TGTGCCAGTAGCGAGACAGGGAGAGGGGTTTTCGAGACCCAGTACTTC

D gene: TRBD1
J gene: TRBJ1-3
V gene: TRBV6-5
clone size: NA
CDR3 protein: CASSGPGQGELLGNTIYF
CDR3 DNA: TGTGCCAGCAGTGGACCAGGACAGGGAGAACTTTTAGGAAACACCATATATTTT

D gene: NA
J gene: TRBJ2-7
V gene: TRBV28
clone size: few
CDR3 protein: CASSPRARGAYEQYF
CDR3 DNA: TGTGCCAGCAGCCCCCGAGCCAGGGGGGCCTACGAGCAGTACTTC

D gene: TRBD1
J gene: TRBJ1-1
V gene: TRBV7-9
clone size: many
CDR3 protein: CASQGQGVFSYTEAFF
CDR3 DNA: TGTGCCAGTCAAGGACAGGGGGTGTTCTCGTACACTGAAGCTTTCTTT

D gene: NA
J gene: TRBJ1-1
V gene: TRBV6-6
clone size: few
CDR3 protein: CASSYGGGDTEAFF
CDR3 DNA: TGTGCCAGCAGTTACGGAGGGGGTGACACTGAAGCTTTCTTT

D gene: TRBD2
J gene: TRBJ2-7
V gene: TRBV20-1
clone size: once
CDR3 protein: CSVSGTSGSSEQYF
CDR3 DNA: TGCAGCGTATCCGGGACTAGCGGGAGTAGTGAGCAGTACTTC

D gene: TRBD1
J gene: TRBJ1-5
V gene: TRBV15
clone size: NA
CDR3 protein: CATSSREQGASNQPQHF
CDR3 DNA: TGTGCCACCAGCAGTCGGGAACAGGGGGCTAGCAATCAGCCCCAGCATTTT

D gene: TRBD2
J gene: TRBJ2-7
V gene: TRBV10-3
clone size: many
CDR3 protein: CAISEGLAGSYEQYF
CDR3 DNA: TGTGCCATCAGTGAGGGGCTAGCGGGCTCCTACGAGCAGTACTTC

D gene: NA
J gene: TRBJ2-7
V gene: TRBV5-4
clone size: NA
CDR3 protein: CASSTLDSTSYEQYF
CDR3 DNA: TGTGCCAGCAGCACCTTAGACAGTACCTCCTACGAGCAGTACTTC

D gene: TRBD1
J gene: TRBJ1-5
V gene: TRBV20-1
clone size: many
CDR3 protein: CSARDFSRGTGGQGNQPQHF
CDR3 DNA: TGCAGTGCTAGAGATTTTAGCCGAGGGACAGGGGGCCAGGGGAATCAGCCCCAGCATTTT

D gene: TRBD1
J gene: TRBJ1-2
V gene: TRBV10-3
clone size: NA
CDR3 protein: CASSYPSGTGDGYTF
CDR3 DNA: TGTGCCAGCAGTTACCCTTCCGGGACAGGGGATGGCTACACCTTC

D gene: NA
J gene: TRBJ2-2
V gene: TRBV24-1
clone size: NA
CDR3 protein: CATSANRDTGELFF
CDR3 DNA: TGTGCCACCAGTGCTAACAGGGATACCGGGGAGCTGTTTTTT

D gene: NA
J gene: TRBJ1-6
V gene: TRBV7-2
clone size: few
CDR3 protein: CASSFRAEHSPLHF
CDR3 DNA: TGTGCCAGCAGCTTTAGGGCAGAGCATTCACCCCTCCACTTT

D gene: TRBD1
J gene: TRBJ1-5
V gene: TRBV2
clone size: NA
CDR3 protein: CASSETGAPQPQHF
CDR3 DNA: TGTGCCAGCAGCGAAACAGGGGCCCCTCAGCCCCAGCATTTT

D gene: TRBD1
J gene: TRBJ1-5
V gene: TRBV24-1
clone size: NA
CDR3 protein: CATSGGGTGDGDQPQHF
CDR3 DNA: TGTGCCACCAGTGGGGGGGGAACAGGGGACGGCGACCAGCCCCAGCATTTT

D gene: NA
J gene: TRBJ1-2
V gene: TRBV18
clone size: few
CDR3 protein: CASSPRSSGDGYTF
CDR3 DNA: TGTGCCAGCTCACCACGGTCTTCTGGGGATGGCTACACCTTC

D gene: TRBD1
J gene: TRBJ1-6
V gene: TRBV9
clone size: NA
CDR3 protein: CASSVGQGGGSPLHF
CDR3 DNA: TGTGCCAGCAGCGTCGGACAGGGTGGTGGTTCACCCCTCCACTTT

D gene: NA
J gene: TRBJ2-2
V gene: TRBV2
clone size: NA
CDR3 protein: CTSSDPAAATGELFF
CDR3 DNA: TGTACCAGCAGTGACCCCGCGGCTGCCACCGGGGAGCTGTTTTTT

D gene: NA
J gene: TRBJ1-2
V gene: TRBV29-1
clone size: many
CDR3 protein: CSAQDSNYGYTF
CDR3 DNA: TGCAGCGCTCAGGACAGTAACTATGGCTACACCTTC

D gene: NA
J gene: TRBJ1-1
V gene: TRBV7-9
clone size: few
CDR3 protein: CASSWVSEAFF
CDR3 DNA: TGTGCCAGCAGCTGGGTGTCAGAAGCTTTCTTT

D gene: NA
J gene: TRBJ1-2
V gene: TRBV4-3
clone size: NA
CDR3 protein: CASSQEFLNYGYTF
CDR3 DNA: TGCGCCAGCAGCCAAGAATTTCTCAACTATGGCTACACCTTC

D gene: NA
J gene: TRBJ1-6
V gene: TRBV3-1
clone size: NA
CDR3 protein: CASSQDLDPGSPLHF
CDR3 DNA: TGTGCCAGCAGCCAAGATCTCGACCCTGGGTCACCCCTCCACTTT

D gene: NA
J gene: TRBJ1-4
V gene: TRBV15
clone size: many
CDR3 protein: CATSGGKGSLNEKLFF
CDR3 DNA: TGTGCCACCAGCGGAGGGAAGGGATCTCTTAATGAAAAACTGTTTTTT

D gene: NA
J gene: TRBJ2-7
V gene: TRBV7-6
clone size: NA
CDR3 protein: CASSLGGQSGEQYF
CDR3 DNA: TGTGCCAGCAGCTTGGGCGGCCAGTCCGGCGAGCAGTACTTC

D gene: NA
J gene: TRBJ1-6
V gene: TRBV7-2
clone size: many
CDR3 protein: CASSPQVYNSPLHF
CDR3 DNA: TGTGCCAGCAGCCCTCAGGTGTATAATTCACCCCTCCACTTT

D gene: NA
J gene: TRBJ1-1
V gene: TRBV6-5
clone size: NA
CDR3 protein: CASSYLSSGGANTEAFF
CDR3 DNA: TGTGCCAGCAGTTACTTGAGTTCGGGGGGGGCGAACACTGAAGCTTTCTTT

D gene: TRBD1
J gene: TRBJ1-5
V gene: TRBV9
clone size: few
CDR3 protein: CASRTDRGQGQPQHF
CDR3 DNA: TGTGCCAGCAGAACGGACAGGGGGCAGGGACAGCCCCAGCATTTT

D gene: TRBD1
J gene: TRBJ1-5
V gene: TRBV15
clone size: NA
CDR3 protein: CATSRGDRGDQPQHF
CDR3 DNA: TGTGCCACCAGCAGGGGGGACAGGGGCGATCAGCCCCAGCATTTT

D gene: NA
J gene: TRBJ1-2
V gene: TRBV20-1
clone size: many
CDR3 protein: CSARQDGDSGYTF
CDR3 DNA: TGCAGTGCTAGACAGGACGGCGATTCTGGCTACACCTTC

D gene: TRBD1
J gene: TRBJ2-7
V gene: TRBV2
clone size: NA
CDR3 protein: CASTRDRSGEQYF
CDR3 DNA: TGTGCCAGCACTCGGGACAGGTCGGGCGAGCAGTACTTC

D gene: NA
J gene: TRBJ1-6
V gene: TRBV5-4
clone size: NA
CDR3 protein: CASSVRTDDSPLHF
CDR3 DNA: TGTGCCAGCAGCGTCCGGACAGACGATTCACCCCTCCACTTT

D gene: NA
J gene: TRBJ2-2
V gene: TRBV7-3
clone size: many
CDR3 protein: CASSTGSTGELFF
CDR3 DNA: TGTGCCAGCAGCACAGGTTCCACCGGGGAGCTGTTTTTT

D gene: TRBD1
J gene: TRBJ1-2
V gene: TRBV28
clone size: many
CDR3 protein: CASSSGQGGYGYTF
CDR3 DNA: TGTGCCAGTAGTTCCGGACAGGGAGGCTATGGCTACACCTTC

D gene: NA
J gene: TRBJ1-1
V gene: TRBV15
clone size: NA
CDR3 protein: CATSREAGGGEAFF
CDR3 DNA: TGTGCCACCAGCAGAGAGGCGGGTGGTGGTGAAGCTTTCTTT

D gene: TRBD2
J gene: TRBJ2-5
V gene: TRBV28
clone size: NA
CDR3 protein: CASSSRTSGVYQETQYF
CDR3 DNA: TGTGCCAGCAGTTCCAGGACTAGCGGGGTGTACCAAGAGACCCAGTACTTC